This T cell receptor beta chain was documented in a study of Ad26.COV2.S vaccination and SARS-CoV-2 variants. Regarding treatment: about 20 received Ad26.COV2.S at low or high dose, single or two shots; about five received placebo; per-sample allocation not given. At day 63 after the first vaccine or placebo injection, samples were drawn. Boston supplied an adult donor aged 18-55 years. After removal of 3 bases from V and 4 bases from J, the junction contained 8 bases not matched to a gene. This CDR3 is 17 amino acids long. Germline V gene sequence: CDR1 MNHNS, CDR2 SASEGT. In regard to this clone: Its target is not known.

Study-wide points: Relative to placebo recipients, vaccine recipients exhibited elevated spike-specific TCR breadth.

The table came from immunoSEQ multiplex PCR; TCRdb's copy has only in-frame clones and leaves some out. The sample lists almost 400,000 clones; about 88% were seen once. This TCR derives from a person between 18 and 59 years old who received the Ad26.COV2.S COVID-19 vaccine or a placebo. The chain combines TRBV6-1 with TRBJ2-3; TRBD2 matches 12 bases. The sample in question was peripheral blood, obtained in a trial of Ad26.COV2.S vaccine versus placebo. The CDR3, as DNA: TGTGCCAGCAGTGATCGGCTAGCGGGAGGGCCATCAGATACGCAGTATTTT. It codes for CASSDRLAGGPSDTQYF.